Listed here are 4 T cell receptor beta chains from one sample, sequenced in a study of blood T cell repertoires in COVID-19. Some clones are missing from TCRdb's copy, which holds only in-frame ones; the method was immunoSEQ multiplex PCR. The sample consists of around 68,000 clones, roughly 90% of them appearing once. What was sequenced was peripheral blood. The receptors derive from a human donor in a cohort sampled during active COVID-19.

The chain carries TRBV6-5 and TRBJ2-3; 7 nucleotides align to TRBD2. Germline trimming cut 2 bases from V and 5 bases from J; bases unmatched to any gene: 7. Germline V CDR1 and CDR2: MNHEY, SVGAGI. The CDR3 has 15 residues. This chain's CDR3 is CASSYGTIGLDTQYF. The CDR3 DNA follows: TGTGCCAGCAGTTACGGGACTATCGGTTTAGATACGCAGTATTTT.

This rearrangement joins TRBV28 to TRBJ2-1, with 7 positions matching TRBD2. CDR1 and CDR2 (germline): MDHEN, SYDVKM. J gave up 3 bases and V 3 bases, and 5 bases lay outside the gene matches. The CDR3 is 15 amino acids. In DNA form, the CDR3 reads TGTGCCAGCAGTTTTACCGGGACTAACTACAATGAGCAGTTCTTC. This codes for CASSFTGTNYNEQFF.

The V gene is TRBV15, the J gene TRBJ2-5; a weak D match, TRBD1 (6 bases). CDR3 length: 18 residues. Trimming took off 0 bases at V and 1 base at J, with 18 bases between the two ends. Germline CDR1 LNHNV, CDR2 YYDKDF (reference sequence). The CDR3 DNA reads as TGTGCCACCAGCAGAGACCCTATTGGACAGCTTAGCCAAGAGACCCAGTACTTC. Residues: CATSRDPIGQLSQETQYF.

The V and J genes are TRBV27 and TRBJ1-5, with 8 bases fitting TRBD1. The CDR3 spans 17 residues. CDR1 MNHEY and CDR2 SMNVEV come from the germline V gene (reference sequence). V dropped 2 bases and J dropped 5; count of bases not matched to a gene: 11. The CDR3 reads CASSLEDRERDYQPQHF. The DNA of the CDR3 is TGTGCCAGCAGTTTAGAGGACAGGGAAAGGGACTATCAGCCCCAGCATTTT.